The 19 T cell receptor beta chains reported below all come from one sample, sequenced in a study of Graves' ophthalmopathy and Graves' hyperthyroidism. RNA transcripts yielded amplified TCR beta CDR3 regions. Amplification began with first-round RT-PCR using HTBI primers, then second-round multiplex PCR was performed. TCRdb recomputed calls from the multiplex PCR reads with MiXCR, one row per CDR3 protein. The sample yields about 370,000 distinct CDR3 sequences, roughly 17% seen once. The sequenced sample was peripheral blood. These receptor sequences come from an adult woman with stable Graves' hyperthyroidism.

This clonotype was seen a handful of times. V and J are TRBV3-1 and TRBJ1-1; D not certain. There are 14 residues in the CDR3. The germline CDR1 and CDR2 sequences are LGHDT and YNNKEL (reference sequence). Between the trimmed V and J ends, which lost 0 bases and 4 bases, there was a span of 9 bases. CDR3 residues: CASSQEISGTEAFF. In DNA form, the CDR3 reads TGTGCCAGCAGCCAAGAAATTAGTGGCACTGAAGCTTTCTTT.

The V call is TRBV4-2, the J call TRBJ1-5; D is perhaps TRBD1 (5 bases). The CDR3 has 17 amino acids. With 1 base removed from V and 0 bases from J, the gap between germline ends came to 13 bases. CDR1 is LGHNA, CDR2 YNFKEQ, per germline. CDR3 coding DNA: TGTGCCAGCAGCCAAGGGGACCGCCGATATAGCAATCAGCCCCAGCATTTT. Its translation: CASSQGDRRYSNQPQHF.

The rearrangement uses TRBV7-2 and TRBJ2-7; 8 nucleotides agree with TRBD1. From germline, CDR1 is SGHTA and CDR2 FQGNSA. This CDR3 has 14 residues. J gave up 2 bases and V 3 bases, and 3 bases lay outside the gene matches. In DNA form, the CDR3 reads TGTGCCAGCAGCTTGGGACAGGCGGCCTACGAGCAGTACGTC. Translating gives CASSLGQAAYEQYV.

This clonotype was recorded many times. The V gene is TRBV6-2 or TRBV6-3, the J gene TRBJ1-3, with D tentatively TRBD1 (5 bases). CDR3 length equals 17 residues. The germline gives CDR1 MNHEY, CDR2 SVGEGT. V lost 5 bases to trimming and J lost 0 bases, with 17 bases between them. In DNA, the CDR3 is TGTGCCAGCAGTCCACCGGGACGGCCCTCCTCTGGAAACACCATATATTTT. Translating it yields CASSPPGRPSSGNTIYF.

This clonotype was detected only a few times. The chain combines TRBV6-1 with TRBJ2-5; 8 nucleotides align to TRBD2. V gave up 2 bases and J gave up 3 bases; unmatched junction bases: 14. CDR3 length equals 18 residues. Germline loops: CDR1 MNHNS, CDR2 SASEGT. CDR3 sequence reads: CASSETQAGGGTKETQYF. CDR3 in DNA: TGTGCCAGCAGTGAAACCCAAGCGGGCGGGGGGACTAAAGAGACCCAGTACTTC.

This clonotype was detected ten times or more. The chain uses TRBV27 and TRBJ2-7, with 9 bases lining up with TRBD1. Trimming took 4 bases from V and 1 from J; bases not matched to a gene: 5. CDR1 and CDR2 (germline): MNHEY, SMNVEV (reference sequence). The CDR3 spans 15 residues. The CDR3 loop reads CASSYRGQGSYEQYF. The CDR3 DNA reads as TGTGCCAGCAGTTACAGGGGGCAGGGATCCTACGAGCAGTACTTC.

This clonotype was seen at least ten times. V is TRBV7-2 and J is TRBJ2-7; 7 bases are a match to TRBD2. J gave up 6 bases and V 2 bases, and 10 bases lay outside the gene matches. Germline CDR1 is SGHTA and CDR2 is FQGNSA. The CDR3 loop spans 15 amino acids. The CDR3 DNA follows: TGTGCCAGCAGCTTAAACCCCAGCGGGATCCGCGAGCAGTACTTC. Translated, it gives CASSLNPSGIREQYF. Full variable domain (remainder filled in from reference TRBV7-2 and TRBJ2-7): GAGVSQSPSNKVTEKGKDVELRCDPISGHTALYWYRQSLGQGLEFLIYFQGNSAPDKSGLPSDRFSAERTGGSVSTLTIQRTQQEDSAVYLCASSLNPSGIREQYFGPGTRLTVT.

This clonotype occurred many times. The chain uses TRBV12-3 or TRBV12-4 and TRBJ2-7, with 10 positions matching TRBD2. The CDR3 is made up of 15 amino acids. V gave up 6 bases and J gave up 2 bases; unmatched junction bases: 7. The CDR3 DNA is TGTGCCAGCAGGCCCAGCGGGAGGGCCGCCTACGAGCAGTACTTC. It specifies CASRPSGRAAYEQYF.

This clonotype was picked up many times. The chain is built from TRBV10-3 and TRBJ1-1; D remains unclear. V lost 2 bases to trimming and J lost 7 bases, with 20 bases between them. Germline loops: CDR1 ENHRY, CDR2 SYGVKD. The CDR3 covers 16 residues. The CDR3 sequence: CAISEAPPEGSNEAFF. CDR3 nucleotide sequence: TGTGCCATCAGTGAGGCGCCCCCTGAGGGCTCTAATGAAGCTTTCTTT.

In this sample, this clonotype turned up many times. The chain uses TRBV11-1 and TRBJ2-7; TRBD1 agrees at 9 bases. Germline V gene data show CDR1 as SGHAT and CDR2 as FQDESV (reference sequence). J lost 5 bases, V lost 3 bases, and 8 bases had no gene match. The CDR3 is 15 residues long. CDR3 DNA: TGTGCCAGCAGCTTTCTCAGACAGGGGGACAACGAGCAGTACTTC. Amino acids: CASSFLRQGDNEQYF.

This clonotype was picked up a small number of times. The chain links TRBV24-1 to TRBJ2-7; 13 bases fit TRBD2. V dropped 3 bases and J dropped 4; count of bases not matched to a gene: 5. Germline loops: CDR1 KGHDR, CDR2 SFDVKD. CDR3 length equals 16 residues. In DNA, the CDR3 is TGTGCCACCAGTGATCCCGGGACTAGCGGGACTTACGAGCAGTACTTC. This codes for CATSDPGTSGTYEQYF.

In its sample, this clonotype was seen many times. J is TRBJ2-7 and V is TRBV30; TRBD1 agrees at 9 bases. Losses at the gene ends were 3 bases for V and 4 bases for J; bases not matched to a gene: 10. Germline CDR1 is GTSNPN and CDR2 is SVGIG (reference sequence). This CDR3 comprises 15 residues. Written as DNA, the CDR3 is TGTGCCTGGAGCCCACGGGACAGGGTCTCTTACGAGCAGTACTTC. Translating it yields CAWSPRDRVSYEQYF.

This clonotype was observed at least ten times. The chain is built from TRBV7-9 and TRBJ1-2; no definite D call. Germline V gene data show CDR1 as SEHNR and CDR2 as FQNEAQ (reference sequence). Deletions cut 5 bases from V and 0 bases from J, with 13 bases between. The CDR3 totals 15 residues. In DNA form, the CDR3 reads TGTGCCAGCAGCGCGCGGAGATATTCTAACTATGGCTACACCTTC. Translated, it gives CASSARRYSNYGYTF.

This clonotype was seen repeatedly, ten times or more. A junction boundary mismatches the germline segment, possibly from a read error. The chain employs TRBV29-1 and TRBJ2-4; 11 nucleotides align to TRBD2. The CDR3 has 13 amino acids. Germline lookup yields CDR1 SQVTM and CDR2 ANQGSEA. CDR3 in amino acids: CSVELAGGNIQCF. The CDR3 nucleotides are TGCAGCGTTGAACTAGCGGGAGGAAACATTCAGTGCTTC.

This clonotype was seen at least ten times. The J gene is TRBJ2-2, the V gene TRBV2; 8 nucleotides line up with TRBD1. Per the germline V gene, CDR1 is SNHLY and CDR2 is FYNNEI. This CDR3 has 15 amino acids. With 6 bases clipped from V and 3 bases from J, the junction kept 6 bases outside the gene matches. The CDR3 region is CASSQDRVDTGELFF. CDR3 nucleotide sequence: TGTGCCAGCAGCCAGGACAGGGTGGACACCGGGGAGCTGTTTTTT.

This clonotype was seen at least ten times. The CDR3 loop is CASSQARGSYEQYF. The CDR3 DNA reads TGTGCCAGCAGCCAAGCCAGGGGCTCCTACGAGCAGTACTTC. The genes are TRBV3-1 and TRBJ2-7; D is perhaps TRBD1 (6 bases). Germline CDR1 reads LGHDT; CDR2 reads YNNKEL (reference sequence). The CDR3 is 14 amino acids. V shed 1 base and J shed 0 bases, with 7 bases lying between them.

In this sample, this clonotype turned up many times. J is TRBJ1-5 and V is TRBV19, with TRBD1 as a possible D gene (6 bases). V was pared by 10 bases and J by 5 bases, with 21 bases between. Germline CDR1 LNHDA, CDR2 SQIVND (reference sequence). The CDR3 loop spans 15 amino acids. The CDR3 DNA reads TGTGCCACCAAAAGGGGTGGGGGGGCGGATCAGCCCCAGCATTTT. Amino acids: CATKRGGGADQPQHF.

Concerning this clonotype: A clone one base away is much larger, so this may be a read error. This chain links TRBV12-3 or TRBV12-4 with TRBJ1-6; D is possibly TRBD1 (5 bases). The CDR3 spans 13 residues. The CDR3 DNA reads TGTGCCAGCAGTAAAACAGGTTTTTCACACCTCCACTTT. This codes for CASSKTGFSHLHF.

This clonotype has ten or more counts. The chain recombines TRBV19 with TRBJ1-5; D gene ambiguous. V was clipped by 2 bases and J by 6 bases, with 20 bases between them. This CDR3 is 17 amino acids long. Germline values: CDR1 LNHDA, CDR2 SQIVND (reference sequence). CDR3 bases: TGTGCCAGTAGTATATCGATGGTTCCGGGGTACGTTCAGCCCCAGCATTTT. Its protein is CASSISMVPGYVQPQHF.